This record covers a single T cell receptor (beta chain). Noted time point: persistent/refractory GD, antithyroid drugs over 5 years with positive TRAb. PBMC RNA was the source of the TCR library. This sample was included in a study of regulatory T cells in long-lasting Graves disease. Arm-PCR of CDR3 regions and iRepertoire HTBI primers were used to build TCR beta libraries. TCRdb analysed the multiplex PCR reads with MiXCR anew, one entry per CDR3 protein. The repertoire has about 340,000 distinct CDR3 sequences, around 19% of them found once; the top ten carry roughly 27%. The receptor was derived from a female donor with Graves disease. Material: peripheral blood mononuclear cells (PBMCs), obtained when the disease was refractory, from a patient treated with antithyroid drugs.

The CDR3 coding sequence is TGTGCCAGCAGCTTAGTGGTCGGCGGGGGATTTTCCTACAATGAGCAGTTCTTC. Encoded protein: CASSLVVGGGFSYNEQFF. This sequence joins TRBV7-2 and TRBJ2-7; TRBD2 aligns across 7 bases. Gene TRBJ2-1 matches the end of the DNA better, so the J call may be wrong. The germline gives CDR1 SGHTA, CDR2 FQGNSA. The CDR3 length is 18 residues.